One and the same sample provided the 30 T cell receptor beta chains below, sequenced in a study of cytomegalovirus exposure and HLA in healthy donors. The protocol was immunoSEQ multiplex PCR, while the TCRdb copy is restricted to in-frame clones and leaves out a portion. Of over 85,000 clones detected, roughly 88% appear once; the ten largest clones hold approximately 1.5%. Specimen: PBMCs. The receptor set was obtained from a woman in her twenties or thirties in good health and CMV-seropositive.

The chain links TRBV11-1 to TRBJ1-4, with unresolved D. Germline V gene data show CDR1 as SGHAT and CDR2 as FQDESV (reference sequence). This CDR3 comprises 15 residues. Trimming left V 5 bases short and J 5 bases short, with 15 bases between. The CDR3: CASSPEGGRNEKLFF. The DNA of the CDR3 is TGTGCCAGCAGCCCGGAGGGAGGGCGAAATGAAAAACTGTTTTTT.

This sequence joins TRBV5-4 and TRBJ2-1; the D gene is possibly TRBD1 (5 bases). From germline, CDR1 is SGHNT and CDR2 YYREEE (reference sequence). Trimming removed 2 bases at V and 3 bases at J, with 12 bases between. This CDR3 has 15 amino acids. The CDR3 spells CASSFGNRGYNEQFF. Here the CDR3 DNA reads TGTGCCAGCAGCTTCGGAAATAGGGGCTACAATGAGCAGTTCTTC.

The V call is TRBV30, the J call TRBJ2-5; no definite D call. Deletions cut 7 bases from V and 6 bases from J, with 21 bases between. From germline, CDR1 is GTSNPN and CDR2 SVGIG (reference sequence). This CDR3 is 14 amino acids long. CDR3 sequence reads: CASGPLSGGKTQYF. The CDR3 region has the DNA TGTGCCTCGGGTCCGCTATCCGGCGGCAAGACCCAGTACTTC.

V is TRBV13 and J is TRBJ2-1; unclear D gene. With 2 bases removed from V and 1 base from J, the gap between germline ends came to 3 bases. This CDR3 comprises 13 residues. Germline CDR1 reads PRHDT; CDR2 reads FYEKMQ (reference sequence). This CDR3 is CASSLTSYNEQFF. The CDR3 DNA is TGTGCCAGCAGCTTAACTTCCTACAATGAGCAGTTCTTC.

This chain links TRBV27 with TRBJ2-7; weak D call: TRBD1 (6 bases). Germline CDR1 is MNHEY and CDR2 is SMNVEV (reference sequence). The CDR3 has 14 amino acids. V lost 4 bases and J 3 bases, leaving 13 bases between the germline ends. CDR3 in amino acids: CASSSRDNNYEQYF. Here the CDR3 DNA reads TGTGCCAGCAGTTCGAGGGACAACAACTACGAGCAGTACTTC.

The J gene is TRBJ1-1, the V gene TRBV19; D perhaps matches TRBD1 (6 bases). V was cut by 5 bases and J by 10 bases, with 14 bases left in between. The germline V gene encodes CDR1 LNHDA and CDR2 SQIVND (reference sequence). The CDR3 covers 12 residues. The CDR3 reads CASSLAGVGAFF. The CDR3 DNA sequence: TGTGCCAGTAGTTTGGCAGGGGTTGGAGCTTTCTTT.

This clone was seen a few times. CDR3 sequence: CAISEGRYTEAFF. CDR3 bases: TGTGCCATCAGTGAAGGCAGGTACACTGAAGCTTTCTTT. The V call is TRBV10-3, the J call TRBJ1-1; D call uncertain. Trimming cost V 3 bases and J 3 bases, with 8 bases left between them. CDR1 ENHRY and CDR2 SYGVKD come from the germline V gene. CDR3 length equals 13 residues.

This clone was detected only a few times. The rearrangement joins TRBV27 to TRBJ1-6, with TRBD1 matching 7 bases. The CDR3 is 14 residues long. Trimming took 6 bases from V and 10 from J; bases not matched to a gene: 9. Germline lookup yields CDR1 MNHEY and CDR2 SMNVEV (reference sequence). This CDR3 reads CASRGRGKVSPLHF. The CDR3 DNA reads TGTGCCAGCAGAGGCAGGGGGAAAGTATCACCCCTCCACTTT.

V gene TRBV4-3 combines with J gene TRBJ2-3; D remains ambiguous. Trimming took 3 bases from V and 1 from J, leaving 14 bases between them. The CDR3 is made up of 16 amino acids. CDR1 is LGHNA, CDR2 YSLEER, per germline. CDR3 DNA sequence: TGCGCCAGCAGCCACCCCATCCTGCAGGGCACAGATACGCAGTATTTT. Translated, it gives CASSHPILQGTDTQYF.

The V gene is TRBV7-8, the J gene TRBJ1-3, with D maybe TRBD1 (5 bases). The CDR3 runs 18 residues. The V and J ends lost 1 base and 0 bases respectively, with 16 bases between them. CDR1 and CDR2 (germline): SGHVS, FQNEAQ. DNA for the CDR3: TGTGCCAGCAGCTTAGGGCCGCCAAGGGGAGGCTCTGGAAACACCATATATTTT. This codes for CASSLGPPRGGSGNTIYF.

V and J are TRBV2 and TRBJ2-1; D might be TRBD2 (5 bases). The CDR3 is 12 amino acids. Germline V gene sequence: CDR1 SNHLY, CDR2 FYNNEI. V shed 10 bases and J shed 1 base, with 8 bases lying between them. The CDR3 coding sequence is TGTGCCATACGGGAATCCTACAATGAGCAGTTCTTC. Residues: CAIRESYNEQFF.

The V gene is TRBV10-3, the J gene TRBJ2-7; D is ambiguous. The ends were cut back, 0 bases at V and 4 bases at J, with 4 bases in the middle. From germline, CDR1 is ENHRY and CDR2 SYGVKD. The CDR3 is 12 residues long. The CDR3 bases are TGTGCCATCAGTGAGTCCCGGTACGAGCAGTACTTC. This gives the protein CAISESRYEQYF.

The chain has TRBV4-2 and TRBJ2-1; 13 bases match TRBD2. J was trimmed by 7 bases and V by 0 bases; bases with no gene match: 9. Germline CDR1 is LGHNA and CDR2 is YNFKEQ. CDR3 size: 18 residues. CDR3 sequence reads: CASSQDRGQTSGRNEQFF. Here the CDR3 DNA reads TGTGCCAGCAGCCAAGATCGGGGGCAGACTAGCGGGAGGAATGAGCAGTTCTTC.

A few counts support this clone. The genes are TRBV30 and TRBJ2-2; D possibly corresponds to TRBD2 (5 bases). V lost 5 bases and J 7 bases, leaving 8 bases between the germline ends. The CDR3 is 11 amino acids. Germline V gives CDR1 GTSNPN, CDR2 SVGIG (reference sequence). The CDR3 DNA follows: TGTGCCTGGTCGGGGAACGGGGAGCTGTTTTTT. As protein: CAWSGNGELFF.

This rearrangement joins TRBV5-1 to TRBJ2-5; the D gene is possibly TRBD2 (5 bases). V was cut by 1 base and J by 3 bases, with 10 bases left in between. The CDR3 loop spans 14 amino acids. From germline, CDR1 is SGHRS and CDR2 YFSETQ. The CDR3 nucleotides are TGCGCCAGCAGCTTGATCCGGGGAGAAGAGACCCAGTACTTC. Translation gives CASSLIRGEETQYF.

This chain uses TRBV2 with TRBJ2-7, with D perhaps matching TRBD1 (7 bases). The ends were cut back, 6 bases at V and 4 bases at J, with 19 bases in the middle. From germline, CDR1 is SNHLY and CDR2 FYNNEI. This CDR3 comprises 15 residues. CDR3 nucleotide sequence: TGTGCCAGCAGAGAGACCGGACAGGCGGGGTACGAGCAGTACTTC. It yields the protein CASRETGQAGYEQYF.

The genes are TRBV18 and TRBJ2-1, with 10 nucleotides matching TRBD2. The CDR3 extends over 17 amino acids. CDR1 is KGHSH, CDR2 LQKENI, per germline. The J segment lost 5 bases and the V segment lost 3 bases, leaving 10 bases of the junction unmatched. The CDR3 region has the DNA TGTGCCAGCTCACCGCGACGGTTAGCGGGAGGCGACAATGAGCAGTTCTTC. This translates into CASSPRRLAGGDNEQFF. Drawing the rest from reference TRBV18 and TRBJ2-1, the complete variable domain is NAGVMQNPRHLVRRRGQEARLRCSPMKGHSHVYWYRQLPEEGLKFMVYLQKENIIDESGMPKERFSAEFPKEGPSILRIQQVVRGDSAAYFCASSPRRLAGGDNEQFFGPGTRLTVL.

The chain links TRBV11-3 to TRBJ2-1, with 8 bases fitting TRBD2. Germline V gives CDR1 SGHNT, CDR2 YENEEA. The CDR3 spans 14 residues. The ends lost 4 bases at V and 13 bases at J; junction bases unmatched: 12. The CDR3: CASSSGRAGTEQFF. CDR3 coding DNA: TGTGCCAGCAGCTCCGGGAGGGCAGGGACGGAACAGTTCTTC.

The rearrangement uses TRBV9 and TRBJ2-7; 11 positions match TRBD2. This CDR3 contains 15 residues. J was trimmed by 5 bases and V by 4 bases; bases with no gene match: 8. CDR1 is SGDLS and CDR2 is YYNGEE in the germline V gene. The CDR3 nucleotides read TGTGCCAGCAGCCCCCGACTAGCGGGATCCAACGAGCAGTACTTC. This encodes CASSPRLAGSNEQYF.

The J gene is TRBJ2-2, the V gene TRBV28, with D unclear. V was clipped by 7 bases and J by 2 bases, with 8 bases between them. Germline lookup yields CDR1 MDHEN and CDR2 SYDVKM. The CDR3 extends over 13 amino acids. This chain's CDR3 is CASNYINTGELFF. The DNA for the CDR3 is TGTGCCAGCAATTACATAAACACCGGGGAGCTGTTTTTT.

The chain employs TRBV30 and TRBJ2-3; D is uncertain. Trimming cost V 2 bases and J 2 bases, with 11 bases left between them. The CDR3 loop spans 14 amino acids. In germline, CDR1 is GTSNPN, CDR2 SVGIG (reference sequence). This CDR3 is CAWSKAVLTDTQYF. The CDR3 bases are TGTGCCTGGAGTAAGGCGGTCCTCACAGATACGCAGTATTTT.

The V gene is TRBV29-1, the J gene TRBJ2-2; maybe TRBD1 (6 bases). The ends were cut back, 7 bases at V and 4 bases at J, with 10 bases in the middle. CDR3 length: 12 amino acids. Germline CDR1 and CDR2: SQVTM and ANQGSEA. The chain's CDR3 is CSAFRGTGELFF. DNA of the CDR3: TGCAGCGCCTTCAGGGGCACCGGGGAGCTGTTTTTT.

This chain joins TRBV7-2 and TRBJ1-4, with 7 bases fitting TRBD1. This CDR3 is built from 15 residues. With 1 base clipped from V and 5 bases from J, the junction kept 4 bases outside the gene matches. In germline, CDR1 is SGHTA, CDR2 FQGNSA. In DNA form, the CDR3 reads TGTGCCAGCAGCTTAGTACAGGGGCCAAATGAAAAACTGTTTTTT. Its translation is CASSLVQGPNEKLFF.

The V gene is TRBV6-5, the J gene TRBJ2-5; 7 bases are a match to TRBD1. V was clipped by 4 bases and J by 4 bases; unmatched bases: 9. The germline V gene has CDR1 MNHEY and CDR2 SVGAGI. The CDR3 runs to 15 residues. CDR3 residues: CASSSNDRVGETQYF. Written as DNA, the CDR3 is TGTGCCAGCAGTTCTAACGACAGGGTGGGAGAGACCCAGTACTTC.

This clone was recorded a few times. The V and J genes are TRBV2 and TRBJ1-5; D is uncertain. This CDR3 region has 13 residues. V was trimmed by 8 bases and J by 2 bases, leaving 10 bases between them. Germline values: CDR1 SNHLY, CDR2 FYNNEI. CDR3 loop: CASAPGGNQPQHF. In DNA, the CDR3 is TGTGCCAGCGCCCCCGGGGGCAATCAGCCCCAGCATTTT.

The chain couples TRBV19 to TRBJ1-1; D gene ambiguous. Per the germline V gene, CDR1 is LNHDA and CDR2 is SQIVND (reference sequence). Trimming took off 5 bases at V and 1 base at J, with 23 bases between the two ends. CDR3 size: 18 residues. For the CDR3, the DNA is TGTGCCAGTAGTGCCTCCGGGTCCTACCCTTTGGCGAACACTGAAGCTTTCTTT. This gives the protein CASSASGSYPLANTEAFF.

V and J are TRBV11-1 and TRBJ2-7; 10 positions match TRBD1. The ends lost 4 bases at V and 5 bases at J; junction bases unmatched: 5. Germline V lookup: CDR1 SGHAT, CDR2 FQDESV (reference sequence). The CDR3 runs 14 residues. CDR3 nucleotide sequence: TGTGCCAGCAGCTACCTAGGGACAGGGGACGAGCAGTACTTC. Residues: CASSYLGTGDEQYF.

The J gene is TRBJ1-5, the V gene TRBV21-1; the table names TRBD1, a call not compared with the DNA. TRBV21-1 constitutes a pseudogene. The CDR3 contains 16 residues. The CDR3 DNA follows: TGTGCCAGCAGCCCGTCCCAGGGGTATAGCAATCAGCCCCAGCATTTT. It translates to CASSPSQGYSNQPQHF.

This chain uses TRBV9 with TRBJ2-7; 11 bases are shared with TRBD2. With 4 bases clipped from V and 6 bases from J, the junction kept 12 bases outside the gene matches. Germline CDR1 and CDR2: SGDLS and YYNGEE. The CDR3 is 16 residues long. CDR3 region: CASSRSLTSGTGEQYF. Here the CDR3 DNA reads TGTGCCAGCAGCCGTAGCCTGACTAGCGGGACTGGCGAGCAGTACTTC. Full variable domain (rest looked up from reference TRBV9 and TRBJ2-7): DSGVTQTPKHLITATGQRVTLRCSPRSGDLSVYWYQQSLDQGLQFLIQYYNGEERAKGNILERFSAQQFPDLHSELNLSSLELGDSALYFCASSRSLTSGTGEQYFGPGTRLTVT.

The genes are TRBV18 and TRBJ1-6; 8 bases align to TRBD1. J gave up 14 bases and V 2 bases, and 17 bases lay outside the gene matches. The CDR3 covers 17 residues. Germline CDR1 is KGHSH and CDR2 is LQKENI. DNA of the CDR3: TGTGCCAGCTCACCATCAGCCAGCAGGGGGCTAGACACAACCCTCCACTTT. It is translated as CASSPSASRGLDTTLHF.